These 18 T cell receptor beta chains share one sample of origin, sequenced in a study of vaccination and CD4 T cells after COVID-19. The Oncomine TCR Beta short-read assay sequenced DNA from cultured CD4+ T cells. TCRdb ran MiXCR on the PCR reads and lists one entry per CDR3 protein. The table has about 7,000 distinct CDR3 sequences, approximately 32% seen once; the top ten hold approximately 23%. These receptors have no identified antigens. Treatment noted: roughly 10-day PBMC culture with coronavirus spike peptide pools or control peptides (ViraFEST assay). The unexposed donor provided CD4+ T cells, which were taken before the COVID-19 pandemic (2011-2018). The source material was CD4+ T cells from blood, cultured in vitro. The receptors derive from a human donor in good health.

The chain uses TRBV6-4 and TRBJ2-3, with TRBD2 matching 9 bases. This CDR3 is built from 15 residues. V shed 3 bases and J 0 bases; nucleotides not matched to a gene: 1. Germline V gene data show CDR1 as MRHNA and CDR2 as SNTAGT. The CDR3 region has the DNA TGTGCCAGCAGTGATCTAGCGGGGAGCACAGATACGCAGTATTTT. Protein: CASSDLAGSTDTQYF.

This clonotype was seen a few times. The chain is built from TRBV6-1 and TRBJ1-1; 7 bases map to TRBD1. Germline loops: CDR1 MNHNS, CDR2 SASEGT. V lost 5 bases to trimming and J lost 1 base; unmatched junction nucleotides: 4. This CDR3 comprises 14 residues. In DNA form, the CDR3 reads TGTGCCAGCAGTCCGACAGGGTGGAACACTGAAGCTTTCTTT. Translation gives CASSPTGWNTEAFF.

The CDR3 loop reads CASSRRSYNEQFF. CDR3 nucleotides: TGTGCCAGCAGCCGTAGGTCCTACAATGAGCAGTTCTTC. The chain recombines TRBV7-9 with TRBJ2-1; D is undetermined. The CDR3 has 13 residues. Deletions cut 5 bases from V and 1 base from J, with 6 bases between. Germline V gene data show CDR1 as SEHNR and CDR2 as FQNEAQ (reference sequence).

This clonotype was detected only a few times. The chain couples TRBV15 to TRBJ2-5; D is perhaps TRBD1 (7 bases). CDR1 and CDR2 (germline): LNHNV, YYDKDF (reference sequence). V was pared by 0 bases and J by 5 bases, with 13 bases between. CDR3 length: 15 amino acids. The CDR3 coding sequence is TGTGCCACCAGCAGAGATAGGAGGGGGCTGGAGACCCAGTACTTC. Translated, it gives CATSRDRRGLETQYF.

This sequence joins TRBV18 and TRBJ2-3, with 10 bases lining up with TRBD1. Trimming took 3 bases from V and 5 from J; bases not matched to a gene: 8. The length of the CDR3 is 16 residues. Germline values: CDR1 KGHSH, CDR2 LQKENI. DNA for the CDR3: TGTGCCAGCTCACCCCAGGGACAGGGGACGGTAGATACGCAGTATTTT. Translated, it gives CASSPQGQGTVDTQYF.

This chain joins TRBV6-1 and TRBJ1-6; possible D gene TRBD1, 6 bases. The V gene lost 5 bases and the J gene lost 10 bases, with 21 bases spanning the gap. CDR1 MNHNS and CDR2 SASEGT come from the germline V gene. This CDR3 comprises 16 residues. The CDR3 DNA reads TGTGCCAGCAGTAGGGGGATGGGAGAACGGGGGTCACCCCTCCACTTT. Amino acids: CASSRGMGERGSPLHF.

The J gene is TRBJ2-1, the V gene TRBV20-1; D call uncertain. Trimming removed 3 bases at V and 4 bases at J, with 10 bases between. The CDR3 has 13 residues. Germline-derived CDR1 and CDR2 are DFQATT and SNEGSKA (reference sequence). The CDR3 nucleotides are TGCAGTGCTAGTGACTTCAGATACAATGAGCAGTTCTTC. Amino acid sequence: CSASDFRYNEQFF.

This clonotype turned up a few times. CDR3 sequence: CASSRTGGPGDTQYF. CDR3 DNA sequence: TGTGCCAGCAGCCGGACAGGGGGGCCGGGAGATACGCAGTATTTT. This chain uses TRBV7-2 with TRBJ2-3; 10 nucleotides agree with TRBD1. Looked up from germline, CDR1 is SGHTA and CDR2 is FQGNSA. V lost 5 bases and J lost 5; bases outside the gene matches: 7. CDR3 size: 15 residues.

This clonotype ranks as medium-sized. The chain combines TRBV19 with TRBJ2-3; 7 bases align to TRBD1. The CDR3 loop spans 14 amino acids. Germline CDR1 reads LNHDA; CDR2 reads SQIVND (reference sequence). Trimming took 5 bases from V and 1 from J; bases not matched to a gene: 3. For the CDR3, the DNA is TGTGCCAGTAGTCAGGGGGTCGGCACAGATACGCAGTATTTT. Translated, it gives CASSQGVGTDTQYF.

Within the sample, this clonotype is medium-sized (0.01 to 0.1%). This rearrangement joins TRBV20-1 to TRBJ1-5; D is perhaps TRBD1 (5 bases). The CDR3 extends over 12 amino acids. Per the germline V gene, CDR1 is DFQATT and CDR2 is SNEGSKA (reference sequence). V was cut by 2 bases and J by 12 bases, with 14 bases left in between. The DNA of the CDR3 is TGCAGTGCTAGACCCGGGGGGGGGTTCCAGCATTTT. Amino acids: CSARPGGGFQHF.

The chain is built from TRBV6-1 and TRBJ1-1, with 10 nucleotides matching TRBD1. CDR1 and CDR2 (germline): MNHNS, SASEGT. Trimming removed 3 bases from V and 4 bases from J; junction bases left unmatched: 8. CDR3 size: 16 residues. The CDR3 here is CASSEGQGIYFTEAFF. The CDR3, as DNA: TGTGCCAGCAGTGAGGGACAGGGGATATATTTCACTGAAGCTTTCTTT.

The chain couples TRBV7-8 to TRBJ1-1; no reliable D call. The CDR3 totals 13 residues. V was trimmed by 5 bases and J by 1 base, leaving 8 bases between them. CDR1 is SGHVS and CDR2 is FQNEAQ in the germline V gene. CDR3 DNA sequence: TGTGCCAGCAGCCTCGAAGGGAACACTGAAGCTTTCTTT. Translation gives CASSLEGNTEAFF.

The chain has TRBV7-3 and TRBJ2-3; 8 bases map to TRBD2. The CDR3 has 15 residues. V trimming: 3 bases; J trimming: 5 bases; junction bases outside the gene matches: 7. Germline V gene data show CDR1 as SGHTA and CDR2 as FQGTGA. CDR3 nucleotides: TGTGCCAGCAGCTTCGACGGGGGGGCAATAGATACGCAGTATTTT. This sequence encodes CASSFDGGAIDTQYF.

The chain combines TRBV19 with TRBJ2-1, with 8 bases identical to TRBD2. The J segment lost 6 bases and the V segment lost 4 bases, leaving 5 bases of the junction unmatched. The V gene's germline CDR1 is LNHDA and CDR2 SQIVND (reference sequence). There are 14 residues in the CDR3. The CDR3 protein is CASSTLAGTNEQFF. CDR3 coding DNA: TGTGCCAGTAGTACATTAGCGGGGACCAATGAGCAGTTCTTC.

The V gene is TRBV25-1, the J gene TRBJ1-1; the D gene is possibly TRBD1 (5 bases). V was trimmed by 5 bases and J by 9 bases, leaving 10 bases between them. The CDR3 has 11 amino acids. Per the germline V gene, CDR1 is MGHDK and CDR2 is SYGVNS. The CDR3 protein is CASSMGPKAFF. The DNA of the CDR3 is TGTGCCAGCAGTATGGGGCCTAAAGCTTTCTTT.

The CDR3 loop reads CASSSPGTGGSNQPQHF. The CDR3 DNA is TGTGCCAGCAGTTCTCCAGGGACAGGGGGGAGCAATCAGCCCCAGCATTTT. This sequence joins TRBV6-5 and TRBJ1-5, with 11 positions matching TRBD1. This CDR3 region has 17 residues. The V and J ends lost 4 bases and 1 base, in that order; junction bases with no gene match: 6. Germline CDR1 is MNHEY and CDR2 is SVGAGI.

The chain carries TRBV6-1 and TRBJ1-1; TRBD1 aligns across 9 bases. CDR1 and CDR2 from the germline V gene are MNHNS and SASEGT. This CDR3 contains 14 residues. Germline trimming cut 8 bases from V and 10 bases from J; bases unmatched to any gene: 14. CDR3: CASGLGTGTFGAFF. Here the CDR3 DNA reads TGTGCCAGCGGCCTGGGGACAGGGACCTTCGGAGCTTTCTTT.

The chain couples TRBV29-1 to TRBJ1-1; no clear D gene. Germline V gene lookup returns CDR1 SQVTM and CDR2 ANQGSEA. The CDR3 length is 13 residues. CDR3 nucleotides: TGCGGCGGTCGGGCCTCGGGGTTTCTTGAAGCTTTCTTT. Its translation is CGGRASGFLEAFF.